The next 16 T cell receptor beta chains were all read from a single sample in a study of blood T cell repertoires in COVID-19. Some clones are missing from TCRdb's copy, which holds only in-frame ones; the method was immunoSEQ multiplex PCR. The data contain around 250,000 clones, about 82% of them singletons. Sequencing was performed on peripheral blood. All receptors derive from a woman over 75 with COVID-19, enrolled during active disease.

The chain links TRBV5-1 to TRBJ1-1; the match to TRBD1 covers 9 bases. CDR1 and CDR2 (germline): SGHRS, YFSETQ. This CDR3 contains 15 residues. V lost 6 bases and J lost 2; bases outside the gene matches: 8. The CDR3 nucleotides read TGCGCCAGCAAGAGACAGGGGGACCTAAACACTGAAGCTTTCTTT. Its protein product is CASKRQGDLNTEAFF.

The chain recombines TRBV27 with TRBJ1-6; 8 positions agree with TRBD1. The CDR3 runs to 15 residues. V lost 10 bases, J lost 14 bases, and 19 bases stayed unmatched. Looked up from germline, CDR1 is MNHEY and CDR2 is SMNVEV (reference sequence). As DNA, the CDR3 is TGTGCCACCGGTGGCGGGACAGGCGGCGTAGGGGCCCTCCACTTT. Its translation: CATGGGTGGVGALHF.

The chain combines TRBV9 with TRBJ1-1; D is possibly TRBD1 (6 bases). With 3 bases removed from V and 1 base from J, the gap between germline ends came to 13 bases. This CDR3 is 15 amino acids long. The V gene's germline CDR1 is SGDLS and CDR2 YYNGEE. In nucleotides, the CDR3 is TGTGCCAGCAGCGAGAGGGACACCAAGAACACTGAAGCTTTCTTT. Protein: CASSERDTKNTEAFF.

CDR3 sequence (DNA): TGTGCCTGGAGTTCGGGGGTTTATCAGCCCCAGCATTTT. This codes for CAWSSGVYQPQHF. The V and J genes are TRBV30 and TRBJ1-5; tentative D call: TRBD1 (5 bases). Germline-derived CDR1 and CDR2 are GTSNPN and SVGIG (reference sequence). With 2 bases removed from V and 5 bases from J, the gap between germline ends came to 10 bases. The CDR3 is made up of 13 amino acids.

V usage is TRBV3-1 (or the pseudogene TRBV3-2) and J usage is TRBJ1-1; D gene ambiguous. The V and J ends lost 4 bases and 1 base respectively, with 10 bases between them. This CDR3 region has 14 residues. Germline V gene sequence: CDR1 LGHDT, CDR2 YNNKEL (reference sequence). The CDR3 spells CASSPQVGNTEAFF. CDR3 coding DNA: TGTGCCAGCAGCCCGCAAGTCGGGAACACTGAAGCTTTCTTT.

CDR3 region: CASSTGQGRVHTEAFF. The CDR3 region has the DNA TGTGCCAGCAGCACAGGACAGGGGAGGGTACACACTGAAGCTTTCTTT. The J gene is TRBJ1-1, the V gene TRBV7-9, with 9 positions matching TRBD1. From germline, CDR1 is SEHNR and CDR2 FQNEAQ (reference sequence). Germline trimming cut 5 bases from V and 3 bases from J; bases unmatched to any gene: 10. The length of the CDR3 is 16 residues.

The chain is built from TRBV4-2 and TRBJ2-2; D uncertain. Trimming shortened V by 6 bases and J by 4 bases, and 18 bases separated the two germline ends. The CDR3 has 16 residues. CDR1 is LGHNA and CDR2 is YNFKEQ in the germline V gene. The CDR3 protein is CASSRGRSRGTGELFF. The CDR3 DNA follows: TGTGCCAGCAGTCGAGGCCGTTCCCGCGGCACCGGGGAGCTGTTTTTT.

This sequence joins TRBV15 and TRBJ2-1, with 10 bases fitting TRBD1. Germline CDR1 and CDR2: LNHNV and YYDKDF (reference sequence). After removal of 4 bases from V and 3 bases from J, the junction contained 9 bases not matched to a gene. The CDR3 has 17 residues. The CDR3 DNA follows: TGTGCCACCAGCACCCGACAGGGGGCCTCCCACTACAATGAGCAGTTCTTC. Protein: CATSTRQGASHYNEQFF.

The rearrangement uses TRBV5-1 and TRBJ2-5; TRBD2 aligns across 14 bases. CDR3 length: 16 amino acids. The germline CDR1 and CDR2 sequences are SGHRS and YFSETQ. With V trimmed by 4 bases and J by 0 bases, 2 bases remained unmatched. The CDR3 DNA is TGCGCCAGCAGCCCGGGACTAGCGGGGGACCAAGAGACCCAGTACTTC. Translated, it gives CASSPGLAGDQETQYF.

CDR3: CAISESLAGGADTQYF. The CDR3 DNA is TGTGCCATCAGTGAGTCACTAGCGGGGGGGGCAGATACGCAGTATTTT. V and J are TRBV10-3 and TRBJ2-3, with 13 bases lining up with TRBD2. The CDR3 runs 16 residues. Germline V gene data show CDR1 as ENHRY and CDR2 as SYGVKD. V was clipped by 0 bases and J by 4 bases; unmatched bases: 1.

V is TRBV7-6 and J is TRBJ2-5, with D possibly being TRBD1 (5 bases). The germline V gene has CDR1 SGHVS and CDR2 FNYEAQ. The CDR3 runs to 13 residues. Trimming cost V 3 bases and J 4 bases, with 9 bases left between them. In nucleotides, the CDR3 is TGTGCCAGCAGCTTGGGGCAGGGAGAGACCCAGTACTTC. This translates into CASSLGQGETQYF.

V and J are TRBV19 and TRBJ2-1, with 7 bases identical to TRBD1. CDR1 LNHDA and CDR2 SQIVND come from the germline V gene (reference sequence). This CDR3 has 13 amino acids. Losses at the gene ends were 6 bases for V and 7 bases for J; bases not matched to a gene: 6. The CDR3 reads CASRTTGPNEQFF. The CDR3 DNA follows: TGTGCCAGTAGAACGACAGGGCCGAATGAGCAGTTCTTC.

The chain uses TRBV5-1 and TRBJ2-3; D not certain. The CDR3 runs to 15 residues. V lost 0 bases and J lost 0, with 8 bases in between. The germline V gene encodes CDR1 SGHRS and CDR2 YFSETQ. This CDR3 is CASSLDSTSTDTQYF. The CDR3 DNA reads TGCGCCAGCAGCTTGGACAGCACTAGCACAGATACGCAGTATTTT.

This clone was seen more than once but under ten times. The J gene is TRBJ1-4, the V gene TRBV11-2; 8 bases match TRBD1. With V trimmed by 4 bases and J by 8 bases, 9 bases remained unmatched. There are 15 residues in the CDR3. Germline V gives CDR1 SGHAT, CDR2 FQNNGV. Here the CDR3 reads CASSSGGAASEKLFF. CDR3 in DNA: TGTGCCAGCAGCTCAGGGGGCGCGGCGAGCGAAAAACTGTTTTTT. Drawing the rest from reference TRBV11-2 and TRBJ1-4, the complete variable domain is EAGVAQSPRYKIIEKRQSVAFWCNPISGHATLYWYQQILGQGPKLLIQFQNNGVVDDSQLPKDRFSAERLKGVDSTLKIQPAKLEDSAVYLCASSSGGAASEKLFFGSGTQLSVL.

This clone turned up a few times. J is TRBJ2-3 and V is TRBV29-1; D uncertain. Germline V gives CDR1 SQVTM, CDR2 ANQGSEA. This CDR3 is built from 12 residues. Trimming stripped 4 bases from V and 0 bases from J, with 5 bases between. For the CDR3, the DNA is TGCAGCGTTGTAGCTAGCACAGATACGCAGTATTTT. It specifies CSVVASTDTQYF.

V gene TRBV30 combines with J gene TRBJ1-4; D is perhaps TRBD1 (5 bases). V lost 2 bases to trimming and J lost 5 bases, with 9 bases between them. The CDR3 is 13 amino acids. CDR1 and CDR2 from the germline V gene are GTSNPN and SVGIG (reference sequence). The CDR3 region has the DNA TGTGCCTGGAGTACAGGATTAAATGAAAAACTGTTTTTT. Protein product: CAWSTGLNEKLFF. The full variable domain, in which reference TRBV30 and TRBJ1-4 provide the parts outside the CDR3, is SQTIHQWPATLVQPVGSPLSLECTVEGTSNPNLYWYRQAAGRGLQLLFYSVGIGQISSEVPQNLSASRPQDRQFILSSKKLLLSDSGFYLCAWSTGLNEKLFFGSGTQLSVL.